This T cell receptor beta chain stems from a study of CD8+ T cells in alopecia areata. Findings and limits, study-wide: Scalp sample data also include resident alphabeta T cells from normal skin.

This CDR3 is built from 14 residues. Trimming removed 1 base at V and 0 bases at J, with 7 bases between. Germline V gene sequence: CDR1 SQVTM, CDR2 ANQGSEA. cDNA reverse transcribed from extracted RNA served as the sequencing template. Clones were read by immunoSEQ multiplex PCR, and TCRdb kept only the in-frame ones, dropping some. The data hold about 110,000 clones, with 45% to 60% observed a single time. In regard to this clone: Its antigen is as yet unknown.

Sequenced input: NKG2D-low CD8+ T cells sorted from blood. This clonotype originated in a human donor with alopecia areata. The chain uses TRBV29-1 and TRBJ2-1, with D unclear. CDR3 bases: TGCAGCGTTGAAGGGTTTAGCTCCTACAATGAGCAGTTCTTC. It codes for CSVEGFSSYNEQFF.